These T cell receptor beta chains were read from a single sample in a study of regulatory T cells in long-lasting Graves disease. TCRdb redid the calling of the multiplex PCR reads with MiXCR, one entry per CDR3 protein. Of 540,000 or so distinct CDR3 sequences in the sample, roughly 14% are singletons; the top ten hold 10%. Another study also made use of these data, one on T cells in Graves' hyperthyroidism and ophthalmopathy.

Here the sequenced sample was peripheral blood mononuclear cells (PBMCs), taken at new diagnosis, from a patient treated with antithyroid drugs. Receptor source: a man aged 30 to 45 with Graves disease. CDR3s include the opening cysteine and the closing phenylalanine or tryptophan. D genes are given only for firm matches. Part of the rows lack a size; the others show once, few, many or a class for expanded clones.

v_gene,abundance,d_gene,j_gene,CDR3aa,CDR3nt
TRBV27,many,.,TRBJ1-1,CASSLSTGTEAFF,TGTGCCAGCAGTTTGAGCACGGGAACTGAAGCTTTCTTT
TRBV5-4,many,.,TRBJ2-1,CASSLSEINEQFF,TGTGCCAGCAGCTTAAGTGAGATCAATGAGCAGTTCTTC
TRBV20-1,many,TRBD2,TRBJ2-7,CSAAAGTSVYEQYF,TGCAGTGCCGCAGCCGGGACTAGCGTTTACGAGCAGTACTTC
TRBV30,few,TRBD1,TRBJ1-4,CAWLQGTSTNEKLFF,TGTGCCTGGTTACAGGGGACGTCAACTAATGAAAAACTGTTTTTT
TRBV12-3/TRBV12-4,once,.,TRBJ2-2,CASSLKLTGELFF,TGTGCCAGCAGCCTCAAATTAACCGGGGAGCTGTTTTTT
TRBV6-1,many,TRBD1,TRBJ1-4,CASRKPGQGWEKLFF,TGTGCCAGCAGAAAGCCGGGACAGGGATGGGAAAAACTGTTTTTT
TRBV6-2/TRBV6-3,few,.,TRBJ2-1,CASRETSFHEQFF,TGTGCCAGCAGGGAAACTAGTTTCCATGAGCAGTTCTTC
TRBV20-1,many,.,TRBJ2-5,CSAREDGIRETQYF,TGCAGTGCTAGAGAGGACGGAATTAGGGAGACCCAGTACTTC
TRBV6-1,few,.,TRBJ2-1,CASSVYGGGNEQFF,TGTGCCAGCAGCGTCTATGGAGGGGGGAATGAGCAGTTCTTC
TRBV6-5,.,.,TRBJ1-2,CASSYAGSRSYGYTF,TGTGCCAGCAGTTACGCCGGCTCCCGGTCCTATGGCTACACCTTC
TRBV5-1,many,.,TRBJ1-1,CASSSENTEAFF,TGCGCCAGCAGCTCAGAGAACACTGAAGCTTTCTTT
TRBV5-1,few,.,TRBJ2-2,CASSFPYRGTGELFF,TGCGCCAGCAGCTTCCCGTACCGCGGAACCGGGGAGCTGTTTTTT
TRBV29-1,many,TRBD1,TRBJ1-1,CSVGGRGRTEAFF,TGCAGCGTTGGGGGCAGGGGGAGGACTGAAGCTTTCTTT